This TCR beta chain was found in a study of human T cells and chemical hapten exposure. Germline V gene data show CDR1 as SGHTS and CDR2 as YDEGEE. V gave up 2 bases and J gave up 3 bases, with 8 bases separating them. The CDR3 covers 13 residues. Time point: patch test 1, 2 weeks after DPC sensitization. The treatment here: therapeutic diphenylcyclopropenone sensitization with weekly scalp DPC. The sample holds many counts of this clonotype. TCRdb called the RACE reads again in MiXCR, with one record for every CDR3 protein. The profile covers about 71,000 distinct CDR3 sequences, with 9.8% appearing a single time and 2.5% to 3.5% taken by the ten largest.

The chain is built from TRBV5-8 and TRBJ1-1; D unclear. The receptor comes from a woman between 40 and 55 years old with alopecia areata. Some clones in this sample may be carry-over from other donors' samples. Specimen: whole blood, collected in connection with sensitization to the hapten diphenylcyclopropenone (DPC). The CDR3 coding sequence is TGTGCCAGCAGCTTTGCCGGGTACACTGAAGCTTTCTTT. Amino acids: CASSFAGYTEAFF.